The entry that follows covers one T cell receptor beta chain sequence. Its antigen is as yet unknown. The data derive from a study of T-cell reconstitution after alpha-beta-depleted transplantation in children. Unique molecular identifiers were used in preparing the TCRbeta library. TCRdb recomputed calls from the PCR reads with MiXCR, one row per CDR3 protein. The top ten hold approximately 4.1% of the sample, which has some 200,000 distinct CDR3 sequences, approximately 6.8% seen once. Regarding the study as a whole: The study reportedly traced alpha-beta T cells about two months after transplant to several hundred expanded graft clones. Several patients had high TCRbeta diversity at day 60; it came from surviving recipient T cells and thymic progenitors. Once a year had passed after transplant, T-cell counts and diversity came mostly from newly produced T cells.

CDR1 and CDR2 (germline): KGHSH, LQKENI. The CDR3 has 16 residues. The junction had 4 bases not matched to a gene; V was cut back by 3 bases and J by 0 bases. The rearrangement joins TRBV18 to TRBJ2-2; 7 bases align to TRBD1. The receptor was derived from a girl under three years old with combined immunodeficiency, due to receive a stem cell transplant. Source: PBMCs, taken before TCRalphabeta/CD19-depleted stem cell transplant. The CDR3 region has the DNA TGTGCCAGCTCACCTAGACAGGGTCCGAACACCGGGGAGCTGTTTTTT. Translating gives CASSPRQGPNTGELFF.